One sample yielded the 8 T cell receptor beta chains listed below, sequenced in a study of cytomegalovirus exposure and HLA in healthy donors. A multiplex PCR was run with 60 Vbeta primers and 13 Jbeta primers. Only in-frame clones appear in the TCRdb table, and some are missing; sequencing was by immunoSEQ multiplex PCR. The sample shows 55,000 to 75,000 clones, and about 4% sits with its ten largest clones. Input material: PBMCs. These receptors came from a male donor in good health and CMV-seronegative.

The rearrangement links TRBV19 to TRBJ1-5, with 9 bases lining up with TRBD1. In germline, CDR1 is LNHDA, CDR2 SQIVND (reference sequence). CDR3 length: 13 amino acids. V dropped 6 bases and J dropped 12; count of bases not matched to a gene: 9. CDR3 in DNA: TGTGCCAGTAGATCACGGGACAGGGATCACCAGCATTTT. Its protein product is CASRSRDRDHQHF. Looking up the rest from reference TRBV19 and TRBJ1-5 gives the full variable domain: DGGITQSPKYLFRKEGQNVTLSCEQNLNHDAMYWYRQDPGQGLRLIYYSQIVNDFQKGDIAEGYSVSREKKESFPLTVTSAQKNPTAFYLCASRSRDRDHQHFGDGTRLSIL.

The chain uses TRBV6-6 and TRBJ2-1; D might be TRBD2 (5 bases). This CDR3 is 13 amino acids long. Germline CDR1 and CDR2: MNHNY and SVGAGI (reference sequence). V was clipped by 0 bases and J by 8 bases, with 8 bases between them. CDR3 DNA: TGTGCCAGCAGTTACTCCGGGGTGGATGAGCAGTTCTTC. Translating gives CASSYSGVDEQFF.

The gene calls are TRBV5-1 and TRBJ1-3; TRBD1 matches 8 bases. The length of the CDR3 is 15 residues. Germline V gives CDR1 SGHRS, CDR2 YFSETQ. The trim removed 3 bases at V and 0 bases at J, leaving 2 bases unmatched. The CDR3 spells CASSWDRTSGNTIYF. The CDR3, as DNA: TGCGCCAGCAGCTGGGACAGGACCTCTGGAAACACCATATATTTT.

This chain connects TRBV30 to TRBJ1-3; D is ambiguous. Germline V CDR1 and CDR2: GTSNPN, SVGIG (reference sequence). Trimming removed 2 bases from V and 0 bases from J, with 8 bases in between. The CDR3 sequence is 14 residues long. The CDR3 region has the DNA TGTGCCTGGAGTCGTGGCGGCTCTGGAAACACCATATATTTT. This translates into CAWSRGGSGNTIYF.

The chain carries TRBV18 and TRBJ2-2; 8 nucleotides match TRBD1. The germline V gene encodes CDR1 KGHSH and CDR2 LQKENI. This CDR3 region has 15 residues. The trim removed 3 bases at V and 7 bases at J, leaving 7 bases unmatched. CDR3 bases: TGTGCCAGCTCACCTCGACAGGGGAATATCGGGGAGCTGTTTTTT. Protein product: CASSPRQGNIGELFF.

The genes are TRBV6-5 and TRBJ1-2, with D perhaps TRBD1 (6 bases). This CDR3 spans 14 amino acids. The germline V gene encodes CDR1 MNHEY and CDR2 SVGAGI. The V end was cut by 6 bases, the J end by 7 bases, with 18 bases between. The DNA for the CDR3 is TGTGCCAGCAGCCTACAGGGAGGGGCTGGTGGCTACACCTTC. It codes for CASSLQGGAGGYTF.

The chain employs TRBV6-5 and TRBJ1-1; no firm D call. This CDR3 is built from 12 residues. The germline V and J ends were trimmed by 2 bases and 11 bases, with 12 bases remaining between them. Germline V gene sequence: CDR1 MNHEY, CDR2 SVGAGI. DNA for the CDR3: TGTGCCAGCAGTTACCGAGAGGGTCAGGCTTTCTTT. As protein: CASSYREGQAFF.

The chain is built from TRBV4-3 and TRBJ2-7; maybe TRBD2 (5 bases). With 0 bases removed from V and 4 bases from J, the gap between germline ends came to 13 bases. CDR1 is LGHNA and CDR2 is YSLEER in the germline V gene. This CDR3 is 15 amino acids long. DNA for the CDR3: TGCGCCAGCAGCCAAGATATCTACTCGGGGTACGAGCAGTACTTC. Protein: CASSQDIYSGYEQYF.